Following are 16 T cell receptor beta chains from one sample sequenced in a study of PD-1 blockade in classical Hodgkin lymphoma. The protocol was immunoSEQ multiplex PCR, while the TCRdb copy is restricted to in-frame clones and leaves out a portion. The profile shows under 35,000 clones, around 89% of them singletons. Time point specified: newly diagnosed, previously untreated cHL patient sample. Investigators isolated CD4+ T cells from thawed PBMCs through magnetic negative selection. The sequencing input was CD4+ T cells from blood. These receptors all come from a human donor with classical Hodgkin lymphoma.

CDR3: CASSNWQGPDGYTF. CDR3 nucleotides: TGTGCCAGCAGTAATTGGCAAGGGCCCGATGGCTACACCTTC. The chain is built from TRBV2 and TRBJ1-2; the D is unclear. V lost 5 bases, J lost 6 bases, and 16 bases lay in between. The length of the CDR3 is 14 residues. Germline assignment: CDR1 SNHLY and CDR2 FYNNEI. The full variable domain, its missing parts supplied by reference TRBV2 and TRBJ1-2, is EPEVTQTPSHQVTQMGQEVILRCVPISNHLYFYWYRQILGQKVEFLVSFYNNEISEKSEIFDDQFSVERPDGSNFTLKIRSTKLEDSAMYFCASSNWQGPDGYTFGSGTRLTVV.

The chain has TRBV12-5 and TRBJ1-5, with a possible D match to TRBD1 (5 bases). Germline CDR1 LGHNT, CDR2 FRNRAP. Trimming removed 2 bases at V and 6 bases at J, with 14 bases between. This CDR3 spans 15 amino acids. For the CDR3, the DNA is TGTGCTAGTGGTTTGATCACAGGAGCGGGTCAGCCCCAGCATTTT. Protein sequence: CASGLITGAGQPQHF. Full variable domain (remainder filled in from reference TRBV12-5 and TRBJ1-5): DARVTQTPRHKVTEMGQEVTMRCQPILGHNTVFWYRQTMMQGLELLAYFRNRAPLDDSGMPKDRFSAEMPDATLATLKIQPSEPRDSAVYFCASGLITGAGQPQHFGDGTRLSIL.

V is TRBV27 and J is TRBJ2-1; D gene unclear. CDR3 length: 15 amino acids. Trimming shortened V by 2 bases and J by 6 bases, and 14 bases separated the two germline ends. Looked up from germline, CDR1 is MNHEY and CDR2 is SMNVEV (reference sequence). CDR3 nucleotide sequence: TGTGCCAGCAGTTTAGTGGCTAGTAGTATCAATGAGCAGTTCTTC. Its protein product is CASSLVASSINEQFF.

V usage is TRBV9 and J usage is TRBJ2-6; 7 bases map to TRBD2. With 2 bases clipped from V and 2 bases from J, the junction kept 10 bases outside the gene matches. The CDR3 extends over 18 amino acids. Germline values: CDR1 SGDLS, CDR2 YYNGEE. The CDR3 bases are TGTGCCAGCAGCGTTCAAGCAGGTGGGGGGGCTGGGGCCAACGTCCTGACTTTC. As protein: CASSVQAGGGAGANVLTF.

The CDR3 DNA is TGTGCCAGCAGCCCTTGGACTAGCCTGACCGGGGAGCTGTTTTTT. It codes for CASSPWTSLTGELFF. The V and J genes are TRBV11-2 and TRBJ2-2; 8 nucleotides match TRBD2. The J segment lost 5 bases and the V segment lost 5 bases, leaving 7 bases of the junction unmatched. CDR3 length equals 15 residues. Germline CDR1 SGHAT, CDR2 FQNNGV.

This CDR3 reads CASSLLASGNNEQFF. CDR3 coding DNA: TGCGCCAGCAGCTTGCTTGCTAGCGGGAACAATGAGCAGTTCTTC. The chain combines TRBV5-1 with TRBJ2-1, with 9 positions matching TRBD2. Germline V gene lookup returns CDR1 SGHRS and CDR2 YFSETQ. J was trimmed by 5 bases and V by 1 base; bases with no gene match: 4. The length of the CDR3 is 15 residues.

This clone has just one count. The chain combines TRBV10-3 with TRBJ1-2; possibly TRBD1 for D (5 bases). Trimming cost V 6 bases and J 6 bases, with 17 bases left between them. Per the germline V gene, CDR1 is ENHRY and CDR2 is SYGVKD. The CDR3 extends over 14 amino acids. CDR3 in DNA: TGTGCCATCAGCCCACAGGAGGGGCGGAATGGCTACACCTTC. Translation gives CAISPQEGRNGYTF.

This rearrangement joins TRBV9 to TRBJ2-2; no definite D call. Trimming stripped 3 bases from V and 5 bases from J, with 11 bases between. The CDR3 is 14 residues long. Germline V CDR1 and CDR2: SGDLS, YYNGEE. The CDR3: CASSGTYRTGELFF. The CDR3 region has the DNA TGTGCCAGCAGCGGAACGTACAGAACCGGGGAGCTGTTTTTT.

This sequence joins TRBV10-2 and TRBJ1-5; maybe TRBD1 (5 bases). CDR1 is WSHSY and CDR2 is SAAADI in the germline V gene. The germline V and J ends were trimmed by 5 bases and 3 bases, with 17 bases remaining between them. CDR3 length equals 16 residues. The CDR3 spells CASSPTGRTFNQPQHF. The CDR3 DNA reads TGCGCCAGCAGTCCTACAGGCCGAACATTCAATCAGCCCCAGCATTTT.

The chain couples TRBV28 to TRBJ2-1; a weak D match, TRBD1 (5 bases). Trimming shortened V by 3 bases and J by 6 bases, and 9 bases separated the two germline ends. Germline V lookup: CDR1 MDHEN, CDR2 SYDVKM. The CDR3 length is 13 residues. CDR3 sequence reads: CASSFQQVNEQFF. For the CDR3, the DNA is TGTGCCAGCAGTTTCCAACAGGTCAATGAGCAGTTCTTC.

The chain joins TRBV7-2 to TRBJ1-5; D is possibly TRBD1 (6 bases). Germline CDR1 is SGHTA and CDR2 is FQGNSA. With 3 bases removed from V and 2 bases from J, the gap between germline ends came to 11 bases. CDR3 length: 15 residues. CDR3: CASSFSRGGNQPQHF. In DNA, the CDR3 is TGTGCCAGCAGCTTTTCCAGGGGTGGCAATCAGCCCCAGCATTTT.

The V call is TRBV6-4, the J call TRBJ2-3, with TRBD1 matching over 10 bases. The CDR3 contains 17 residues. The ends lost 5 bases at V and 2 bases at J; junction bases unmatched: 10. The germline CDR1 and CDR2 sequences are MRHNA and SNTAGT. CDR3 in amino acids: CASSNDRGPQPTDTQYF. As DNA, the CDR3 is TGTGCCAGCAGTAACGACAGGGGGCCCCAACCCACAGATACGCAGTATTTT.

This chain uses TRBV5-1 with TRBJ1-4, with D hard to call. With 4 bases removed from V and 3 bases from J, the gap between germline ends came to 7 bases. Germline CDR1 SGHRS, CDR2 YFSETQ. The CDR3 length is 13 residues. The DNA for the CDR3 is TGCGCCAGCAGCCCCGAGGCTAATGAAAAACTGTTTTTT. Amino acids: CASSPEANEKLFF.

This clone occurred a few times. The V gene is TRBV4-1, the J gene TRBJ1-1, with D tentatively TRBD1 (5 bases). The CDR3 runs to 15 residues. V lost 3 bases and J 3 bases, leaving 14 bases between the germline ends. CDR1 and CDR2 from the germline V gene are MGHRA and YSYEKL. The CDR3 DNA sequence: TGCGCCAGCAGCCACGCGACAGCGGAGGACACTGAAGCTTTCTTT. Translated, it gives CASSHATAEDTEAFF.

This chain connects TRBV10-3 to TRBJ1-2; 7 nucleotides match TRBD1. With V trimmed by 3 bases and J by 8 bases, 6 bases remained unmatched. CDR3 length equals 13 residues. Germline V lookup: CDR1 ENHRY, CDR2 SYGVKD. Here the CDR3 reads CAISDSRDRGYTF. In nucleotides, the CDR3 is TGTGCCATCAGTGACTCCCGGGACAGAGGCTACACCTTC.

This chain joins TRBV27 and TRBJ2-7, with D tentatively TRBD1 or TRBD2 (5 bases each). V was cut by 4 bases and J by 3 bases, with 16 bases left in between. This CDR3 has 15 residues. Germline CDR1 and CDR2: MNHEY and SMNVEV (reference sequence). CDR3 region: CASSSRYLGGYEQYF. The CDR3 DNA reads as TGTGCCAGCAGTTCAAGATACCTTGGGGGCTACGAGCAGTACTTC.